This TCR beta chain came from a study of blood T cell repertoires in COVID-19. Background on the study: From the United States, Italy and Spain came samples of acute and convalescent COVID-19.

The protocol was immunoSEQ multiplex PCR, while the TCRdb copy is restricted to in-frame clones and leaves out a portion. The sample carries over 300,000 clones, about 83% recorded once. Per germline, CDR1 SGDLS and CDR2 YYNGEE. V trimming: 4 bases; J trimming: 5 bases; junction bases outside the gene matches: 8. The CDR3 spans 17 residues. Sequenced sample: peripheral blood. This clonotype originated in a woman between 45 and 60 years old with acute or convalescent COVID-19. The chain couples TRBV9 to TRBJ2-1; 14 bases align to TRBD2. In DNA, the CDR3 is TGTGCCAGCAGCAAGGGGACTAGCGGGAGTTTTAACAATGAGCAGTTCTTC. It codes for CASSKGTSGSFNNEQFF.